This T cell receptor (beta chain) was sequenced during a study of OX40 agonist ivuxolimab in advanced cancers. Regarding the study in general: The costimulatory receptor OX40 (CD134) was targeted by ivuxolimab, a fully human IgG2 agonistic monoclonal antibody. Intravenous ivuxolimab was administered to patients every 2 weeks at six dose levels: 0.01, 0.1, 0.3, 1.5, 3 and 10 mg/kg. Among the roughly 50 dose-escalation patients, 19 had hepatocellular carcinoma, roughly 15 melanoma, 9 renal cell carcinoma and 9 head and neck cancer. In the dose-escalation cohort, 70% to 85% of patients were male, and the mean age was around 60 years with a range of about 20 to 80. Patients were allowed to have had prior anti-PD-1, anti-PD-L1 or anti-CTLA-4 therapy, and roughly two fifths of the dose-escalation patients had been treated with checkpoint inhibitors. Partial responses occurred in three dose-escalation patients: two with cutaneous melanoma and one with hepatocellular carcinoma. The purpose of peripheral TCRbeta sequencing was to test whether ivuxolimab changed TCR sequence diversity and led to clonal T-cell expansion. The paper reports the monotherapy dose-escalation portion (N of about 51 patients) of the phase I ivuxolimab trial.

For this clone: Its target antigen remains unknown. No clone much larger than this one lies a single base away; base qualities are absent.

The trial excluded patients who had a history of autoimmune disease or were on systemic immunosuppression. Peripheral blood for TCR sequencing was drawn from every dose cohort at baseline, at cycle 4 day 1 and at cycle 7 day 1. The samples were drawn from a first-in-human, open-label, multicenter phase I dose-escalation trial of ivuxolimab. The trial enrolled adults with locally advanced or metastatic head and neck squamous cell, hepatocellular, melanoma or renal cell carcinoma. Before TCR sequencing, CD4+ T cells and CD8+ T cells from peripheral blood were sorted into separate populations. General conclusions and limits of the study: At doses from 0.1 to 3.0 mg/kg, clonal expansion was seen in both CD4+ and CD8+ blood T cells between baseline and week 6. After ivuxolimab, more expanded clones were found on average in CD8+ T cells than in CD4+ T cells. Partial responders in the 0.1-3.0 mg/kg groups had among the lowest normalized peripheral clonal expansion, especially among CD8+ T cells. Low levels of normalized T-cell clonal expansion were also seen in some patients who did not respond. Which antigens the clonally expanded peripheral T cells were specific for was not determined.

The CDR3 contains 14 residues, cysteine and phenylalanine counted. The retained sequence is limited to the CDR3, 42 bases, with the frame set at the first base. V loses 0 bases of germline sequence and J loses 4 bases, and the interval between the two ends is 10 bases. CDR1 and CDR2, per the germline V gene, are SGHRS and YFSETQ. Genomic DNA was isolated from the sorted cells so that the TCRbeta CDR3 region could be sequenced. TCRbeta CDR3 regions were sequenced using the immunoSEQ Assay. What TCRdb holds here is the immuneACCESS table cut down to in-frame rearrangements. Part of the clones is not present; checked against another copy, under half of the missing clones reflect an unresolved V gene, and the others are unexplained. The sample has roughly 70,000 clones on record, about 87% of them singletons. Of the sample, about 2.7% is held by the ten largest clones.

This chain joins TRBV5-1 to TRBJ2-5, with no confident D gene call. This clonotype was obtained from an adult with an advanced solid tumor such as melanoma, head and neck, liver or kidney cancer. The material was CD4+ or CD8+ T cells sorted from blood, obtained in a trial of the OX40 agonist ivuxolimab. The nucleotide sequence reads as follows: TGCGCCAGCAGCTTGGCCTTGACTGGAGAGACCCAGTACTTC. The resulting protein is CASSLALTGETQYF.